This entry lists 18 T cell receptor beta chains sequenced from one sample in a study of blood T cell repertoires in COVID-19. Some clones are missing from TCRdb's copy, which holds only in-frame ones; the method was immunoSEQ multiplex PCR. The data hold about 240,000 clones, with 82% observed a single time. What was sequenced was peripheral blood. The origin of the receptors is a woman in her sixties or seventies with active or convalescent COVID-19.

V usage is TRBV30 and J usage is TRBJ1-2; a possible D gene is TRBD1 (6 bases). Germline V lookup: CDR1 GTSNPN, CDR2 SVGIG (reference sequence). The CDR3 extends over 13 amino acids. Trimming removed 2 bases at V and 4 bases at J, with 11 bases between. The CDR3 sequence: CAWSPGTPYGYTF. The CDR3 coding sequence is TGTGCCTGGAGTCCGGGGACACCCTATGGCTACACCTTC. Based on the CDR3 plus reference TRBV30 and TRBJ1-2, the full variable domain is SQTIHQWPATLVQPVGSPLSLECTVEGTSNPNLYWYRQAAGRGLQLLFYSVGIGQISSEVPQNLSASRPQDRQFILSSKKLLLSDSGFYLCAWSPGTPYGYTFGSGTRLTVV.

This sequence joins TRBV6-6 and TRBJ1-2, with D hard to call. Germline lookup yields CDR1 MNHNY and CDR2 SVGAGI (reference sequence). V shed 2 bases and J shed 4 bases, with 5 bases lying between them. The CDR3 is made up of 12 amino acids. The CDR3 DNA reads TGTGCCAGCAGTTACGTTCTCTATGGCTACACCTTC. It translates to CASSYVLYGYTF.

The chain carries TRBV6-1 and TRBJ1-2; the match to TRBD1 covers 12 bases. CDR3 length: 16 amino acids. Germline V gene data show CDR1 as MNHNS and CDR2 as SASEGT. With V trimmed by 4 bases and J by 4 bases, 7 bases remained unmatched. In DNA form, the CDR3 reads TGTGCCAGCAGTGCGGCCGGGACAGGGGGCATCTATGGCTACACCTTC. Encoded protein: CASSAAGTGGIYGYTF.

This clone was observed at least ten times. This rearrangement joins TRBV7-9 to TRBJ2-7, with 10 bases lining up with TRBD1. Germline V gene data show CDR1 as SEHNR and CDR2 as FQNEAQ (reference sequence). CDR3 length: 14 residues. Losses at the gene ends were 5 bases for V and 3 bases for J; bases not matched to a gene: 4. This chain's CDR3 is CASSPTGGIYEQYF. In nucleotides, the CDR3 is TGTGCCAGCAGCCCGACAGGGGGCATCTACGAGCAGTACTTC.

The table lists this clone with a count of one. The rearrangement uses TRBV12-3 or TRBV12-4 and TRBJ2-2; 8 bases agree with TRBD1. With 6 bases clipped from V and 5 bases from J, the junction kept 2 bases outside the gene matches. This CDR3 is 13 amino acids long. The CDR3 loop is CASRRQGTGELFF. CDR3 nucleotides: TGTGCCAGCAGACGACAGGGGACCGGGGAGCTGTTTTTT.

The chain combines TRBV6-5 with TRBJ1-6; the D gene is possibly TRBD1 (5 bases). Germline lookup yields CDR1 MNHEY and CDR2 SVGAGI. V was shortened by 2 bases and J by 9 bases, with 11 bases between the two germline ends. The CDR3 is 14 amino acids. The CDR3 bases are TGTGCCAGCAGTTACGGGGGGAGTTCTTCACCCCTCCACTTT. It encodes CASSYGGSSSPLHF.

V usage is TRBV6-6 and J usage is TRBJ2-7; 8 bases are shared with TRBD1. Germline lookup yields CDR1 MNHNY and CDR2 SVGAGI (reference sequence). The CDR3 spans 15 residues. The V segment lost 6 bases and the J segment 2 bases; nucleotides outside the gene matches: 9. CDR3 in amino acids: CASSSQGATPYEQYF. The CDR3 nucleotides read TGTGCCAGCAGCTCTCAGGGGGCGACACCCTACGAGCAGTACTTC.

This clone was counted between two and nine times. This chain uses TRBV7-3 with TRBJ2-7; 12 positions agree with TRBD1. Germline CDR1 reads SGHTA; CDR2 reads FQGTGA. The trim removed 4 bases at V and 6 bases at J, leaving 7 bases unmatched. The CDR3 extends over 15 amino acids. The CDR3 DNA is TGTGCCAGCAGCTCACGGGACAGGGGGCTCTCCGAGCAGTACTTC. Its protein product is CASSSRDRGLSEQYF.

CDR3 protein: CASSVGSPLSGNTIYF. For the CDR3, the DNA is TGTGCCAGCAGCGTAGGCAGTCCCCTCTCTGGAAACACCATATATTTT. The chain combines TRBV9 with TRBJ1-3, with D hard to call. V lost 0 bases and J lost 0, with 10 bases in between. Per germline, CDR1 SGDLS and CDR2 YYNGEE. The CDR3 length is 16 residues.

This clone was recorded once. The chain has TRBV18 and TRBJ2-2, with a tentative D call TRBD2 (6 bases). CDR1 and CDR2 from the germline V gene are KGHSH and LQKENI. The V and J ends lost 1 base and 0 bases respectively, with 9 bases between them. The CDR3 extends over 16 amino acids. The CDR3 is CASSPQGTPNTGELFF. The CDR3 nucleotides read TGTGCCAGCTCACCACAGGGGACTCCGAACACCGGGGAGCTGTTTTTT. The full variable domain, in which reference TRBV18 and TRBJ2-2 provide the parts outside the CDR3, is NAGVMQNPRHLVRRRGQEARLRCSPMKGHSHVYWYRQLPEEGLKFMVYLQKENIIDESGMPKERFSAEFPKEGPSILRIQQVVRGDSAAYFCASSPQGTPNTGELFFGEGSRLTVL.

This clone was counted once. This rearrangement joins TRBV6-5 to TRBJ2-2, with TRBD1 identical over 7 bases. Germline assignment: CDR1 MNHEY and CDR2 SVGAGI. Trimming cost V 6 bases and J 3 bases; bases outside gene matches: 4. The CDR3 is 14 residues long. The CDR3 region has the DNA TGTGCCAGCAGAAGGGGGCTGGACACCGGGGAGCTGTTTTTT. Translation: CASRRGLDTGELFF.

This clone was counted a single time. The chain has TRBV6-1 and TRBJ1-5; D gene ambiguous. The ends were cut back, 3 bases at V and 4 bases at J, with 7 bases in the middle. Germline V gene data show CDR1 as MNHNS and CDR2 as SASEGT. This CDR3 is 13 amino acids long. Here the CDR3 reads CASSDELNQPQHF. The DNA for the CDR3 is TGTGCCAGCAGTGATGAGCTTAATCAGCCCCAGCATTTT.

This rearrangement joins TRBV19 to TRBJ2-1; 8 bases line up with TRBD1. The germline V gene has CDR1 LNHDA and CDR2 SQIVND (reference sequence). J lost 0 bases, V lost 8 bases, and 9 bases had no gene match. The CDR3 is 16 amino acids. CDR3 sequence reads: CASGLRDRSSYNEQFF. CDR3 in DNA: TGTGCCAGTGGCCTCCGGGACAGGAGCTCCTACAATGAGCAGTTCTTC. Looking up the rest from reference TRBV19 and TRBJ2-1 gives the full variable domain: DGGITQSPKYLFRKEGQNVTLSCEQNLNHDAMYWYRQDPGQGLRLIYYSQIVNDFQKGDIAEGYSVSREKKESFPLTVTSAQKNPTAFYLCASGLRDRSSYNEQFFGPGTRLTVL.

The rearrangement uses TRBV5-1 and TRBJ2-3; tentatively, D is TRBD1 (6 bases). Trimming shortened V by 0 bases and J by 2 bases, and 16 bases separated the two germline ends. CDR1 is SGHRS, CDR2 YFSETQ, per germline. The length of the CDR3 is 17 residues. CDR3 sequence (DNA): TGCGCCAGCAGCTTGGCCACGGACAGCTATAACACAGATACGCAGTATTTT. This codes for CASSLATDSYNTDTQYF.

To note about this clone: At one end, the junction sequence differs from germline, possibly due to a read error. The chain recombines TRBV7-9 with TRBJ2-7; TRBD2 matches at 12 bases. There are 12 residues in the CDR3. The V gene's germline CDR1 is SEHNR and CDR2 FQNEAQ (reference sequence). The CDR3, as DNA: TGTGCCAGCAGCACGCCGACTAGCGGGGGAACCTTC. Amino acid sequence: CASSTPTSGGTF. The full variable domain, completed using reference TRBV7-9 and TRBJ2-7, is DTGVSQNPRHKITKRGQNVTFRCDPISEHNRLYWYRQTLGQGPEFLTYFQNEAQLEKSRLLSDRFSAERPKGSFSTLEIQRTEQGDSAMYLCASSTPTSGGTFGPGTRLTVT.

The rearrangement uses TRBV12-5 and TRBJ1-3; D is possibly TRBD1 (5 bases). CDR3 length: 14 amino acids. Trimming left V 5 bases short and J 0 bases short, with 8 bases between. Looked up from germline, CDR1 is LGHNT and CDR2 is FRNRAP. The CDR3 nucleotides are TGTGCTAGTGGTCCAGGGTACTCTGGAAACACCATATATTTT. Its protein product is CASGPGYSGNTIYF.

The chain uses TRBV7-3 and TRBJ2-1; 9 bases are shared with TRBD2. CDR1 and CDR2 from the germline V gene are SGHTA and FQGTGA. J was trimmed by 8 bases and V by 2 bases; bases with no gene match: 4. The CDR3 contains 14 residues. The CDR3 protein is CASSLAGGSDEQFF. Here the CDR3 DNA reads TGTGCCAGCAGCTTAGCGGGGGGGAGCGATGAGCAGTTCTTC. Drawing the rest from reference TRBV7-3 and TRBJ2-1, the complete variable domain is GAGVSQTPSNKVTEKGKYVELRCDPISGHTALYWYRQSLGQGPEFLIYFQGTGAADDSGLPNDRFFAVRPEGSVSTLKIQRTERGDSAVYLCASSLAGGSDEQFFGPGTRLTVL.

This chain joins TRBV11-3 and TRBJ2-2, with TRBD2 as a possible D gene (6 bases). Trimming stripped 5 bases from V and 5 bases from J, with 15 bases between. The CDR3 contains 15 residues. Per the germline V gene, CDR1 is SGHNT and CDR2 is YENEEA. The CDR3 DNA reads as TGTGCCAGCAGCCCTTATCGGGGGTCGACCGGGGAGCTGTTTTTT. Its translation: CASSPYRGSTGELFF.